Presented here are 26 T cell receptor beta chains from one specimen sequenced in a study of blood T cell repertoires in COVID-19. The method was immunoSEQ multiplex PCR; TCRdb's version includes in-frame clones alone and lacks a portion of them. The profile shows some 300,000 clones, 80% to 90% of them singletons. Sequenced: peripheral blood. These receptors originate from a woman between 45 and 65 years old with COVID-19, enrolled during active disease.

The CDR3 region has the DNA TGTGCCAGCCGAAGACAGGGAGTAACCGGGGAGCTGTTTTTT. Its translation: CASRRQGVTGELFF. The chain recombines TRBV14 with TRBJ2-2, with 7 bases fitting TRBD1. Germline CDR1 reads SGHDN; CDR2 reads FVKESK. The CDR3 has 14 residues. V shed 8 bases, J shed 5 bases, and the junction held 8 bases outside the gene matches.

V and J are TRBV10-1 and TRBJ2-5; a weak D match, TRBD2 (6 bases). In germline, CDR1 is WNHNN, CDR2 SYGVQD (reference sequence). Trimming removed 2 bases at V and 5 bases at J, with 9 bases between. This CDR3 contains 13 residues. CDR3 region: CASSEGGFETQYF. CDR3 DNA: TGCGCCAGCAGTGAGGGAGGGTTCGAGACCCAGTACTTC.

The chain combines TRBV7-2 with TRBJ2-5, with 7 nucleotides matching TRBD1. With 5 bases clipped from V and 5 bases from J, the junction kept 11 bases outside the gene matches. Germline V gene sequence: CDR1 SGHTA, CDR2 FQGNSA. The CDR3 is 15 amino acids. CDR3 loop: CASSPQGGRGETQYF. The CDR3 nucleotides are TGTGCCAGCAGCCCTCAAGGGGGCAGGGGTGAGACCCAGTACTTC.

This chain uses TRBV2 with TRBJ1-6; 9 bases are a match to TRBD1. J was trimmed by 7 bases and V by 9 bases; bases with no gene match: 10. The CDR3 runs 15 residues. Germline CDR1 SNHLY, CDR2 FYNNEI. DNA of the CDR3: TGTGCCAGTGAGCCTACCGGGACAGGGAATTCACCCCTCCACTTT. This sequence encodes CASEPTGTGNSPLHF.

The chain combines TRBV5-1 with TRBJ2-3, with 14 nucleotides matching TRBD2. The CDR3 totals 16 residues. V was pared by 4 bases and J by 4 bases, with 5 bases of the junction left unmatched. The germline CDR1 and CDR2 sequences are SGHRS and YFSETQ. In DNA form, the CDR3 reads TGCGCCAGCAGCGGGGGGACTAGCGGGAGAGCAGATACGCAGTATTTT. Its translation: CASSGGTSGRADTQYF.

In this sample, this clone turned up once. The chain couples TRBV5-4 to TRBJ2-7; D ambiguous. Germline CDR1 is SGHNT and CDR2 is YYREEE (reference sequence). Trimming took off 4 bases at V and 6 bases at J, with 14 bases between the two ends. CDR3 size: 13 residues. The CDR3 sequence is CASSPPMAREQYF. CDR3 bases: TGTGCCAGCAGCCCACCGATGGCACGCGAGCAGTACTTC.

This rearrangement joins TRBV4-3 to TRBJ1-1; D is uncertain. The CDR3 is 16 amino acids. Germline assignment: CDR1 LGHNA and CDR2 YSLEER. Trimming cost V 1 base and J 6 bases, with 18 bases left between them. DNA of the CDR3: TGCGCCAGCAGCCAAGGCAAACCGGGAAGAATGCCTGAAGCTTTCTTT. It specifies CASSQGKPGRMPEAFF.

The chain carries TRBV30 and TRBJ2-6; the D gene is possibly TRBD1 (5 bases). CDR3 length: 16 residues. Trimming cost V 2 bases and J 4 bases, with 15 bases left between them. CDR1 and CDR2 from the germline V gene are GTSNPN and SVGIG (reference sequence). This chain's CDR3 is CAWSRDRSFGANVLTF. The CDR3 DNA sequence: TGTGCCTGGAGTCGAGACAGATCGTTCGGGGCCAACGTCCTGACTTTC.

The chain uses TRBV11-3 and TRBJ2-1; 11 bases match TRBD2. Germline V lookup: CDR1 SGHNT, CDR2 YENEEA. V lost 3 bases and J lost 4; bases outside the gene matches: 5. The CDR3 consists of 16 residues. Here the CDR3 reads CASSLLSGRAYNEQFF. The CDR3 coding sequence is TGTGCCAGCAGCTTGCTTAGCGGGAGGGCGTACAATGAGCAGTTCTTC.

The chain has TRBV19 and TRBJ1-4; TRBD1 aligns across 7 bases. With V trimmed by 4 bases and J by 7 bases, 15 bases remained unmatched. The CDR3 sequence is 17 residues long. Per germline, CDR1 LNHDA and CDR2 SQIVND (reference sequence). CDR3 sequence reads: CASSTRGDRVEGEKLFF. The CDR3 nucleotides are TGTGCCAGTAGTACGAGGGGAGACAGGGTAGAGGGTGAAAAACTGTTTTTT.

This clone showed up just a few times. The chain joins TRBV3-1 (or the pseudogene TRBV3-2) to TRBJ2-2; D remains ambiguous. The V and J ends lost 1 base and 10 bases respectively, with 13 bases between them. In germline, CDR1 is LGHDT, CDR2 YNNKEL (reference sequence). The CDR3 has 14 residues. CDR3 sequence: CASSQGPIFEELFF. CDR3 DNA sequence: TGTGCCAGCAGCCAAGGGCCCATATTTGAGGAGCTGTTTTTT.

The CDR3 loop reads CASSLRQGIEQYF. CDR3 nucleotide sequence: TGCGCCAGCAGCTTGCGACAGGGAATAGAGCAGTACTTC. This sequence joins TRBV5-1 and TRBJ2-7; 7 positions match TRBD1. With 1 base clipped from V and 7 bases from J, the junction kept 5 bases outside the gene matches. The CDR3 is made up of 13 amino acids. Germline values: CDR1 SGHRS, CDR2 YFSETQ.

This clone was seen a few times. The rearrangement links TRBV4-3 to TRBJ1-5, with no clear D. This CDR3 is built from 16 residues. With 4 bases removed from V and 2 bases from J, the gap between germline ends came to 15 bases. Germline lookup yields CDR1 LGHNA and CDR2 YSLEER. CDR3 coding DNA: TGCGCCAGCAGCCCCGAACGGGGAACAGGCAATCAGCCCCAGCATTTT. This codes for CASSPERGTGNQPQHF.

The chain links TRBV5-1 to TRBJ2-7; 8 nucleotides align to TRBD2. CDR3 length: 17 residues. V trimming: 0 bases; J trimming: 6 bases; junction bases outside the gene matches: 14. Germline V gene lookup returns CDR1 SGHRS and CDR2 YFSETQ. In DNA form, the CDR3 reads TGCGCCAGCAGCTTGGCCGCTAGCGGGTCCGGGGGGGTCGAGCAGTACTTC. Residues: CASSLAASGSGGVEQYF. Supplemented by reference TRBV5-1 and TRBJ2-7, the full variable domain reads KAGVTQTPRYLIKTRGQQVTLSCSPISGHRSVSWYQQTPGQGLQFLFEYFSETQRNKGNFPGRFSGRQFSNSRSEMNVSTLELGDSALYLCASSLAASGSGGVEQYFGPGTRLTVT.

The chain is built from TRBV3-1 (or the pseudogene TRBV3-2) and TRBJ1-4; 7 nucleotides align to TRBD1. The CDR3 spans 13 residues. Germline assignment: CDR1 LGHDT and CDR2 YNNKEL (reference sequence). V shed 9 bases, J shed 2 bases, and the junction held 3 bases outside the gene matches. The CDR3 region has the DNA TGTGCCAGTCAGGGGGAGACTAATGAAAAACTGTTTTTT. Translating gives CASQGETNEKLFF.

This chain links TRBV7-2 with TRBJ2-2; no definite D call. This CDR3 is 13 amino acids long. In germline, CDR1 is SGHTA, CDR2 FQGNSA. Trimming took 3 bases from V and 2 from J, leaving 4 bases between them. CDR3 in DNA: TGTGCCAGCAGCTTCCCAAACACCGGGGAGCTGTTTTTT. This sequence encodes CASSFPNTGELFF.

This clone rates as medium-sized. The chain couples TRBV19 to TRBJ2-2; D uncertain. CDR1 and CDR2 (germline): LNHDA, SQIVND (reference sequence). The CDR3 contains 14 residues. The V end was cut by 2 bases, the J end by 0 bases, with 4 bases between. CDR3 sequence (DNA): TGTGCCAGTAGTATACTAGCGAACACCGGGGAGCTGTTTTTT. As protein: CASSILANTGELFF.

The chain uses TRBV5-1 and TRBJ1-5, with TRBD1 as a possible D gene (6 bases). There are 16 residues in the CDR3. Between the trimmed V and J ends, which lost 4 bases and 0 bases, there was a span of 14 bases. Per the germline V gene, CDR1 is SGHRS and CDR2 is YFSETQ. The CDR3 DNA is TGCGCCAGCAGCCCGACAGGACCACCTAGCAATCAGCCCCAGCATTTT. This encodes CASSPTGPPSNQPQHF.

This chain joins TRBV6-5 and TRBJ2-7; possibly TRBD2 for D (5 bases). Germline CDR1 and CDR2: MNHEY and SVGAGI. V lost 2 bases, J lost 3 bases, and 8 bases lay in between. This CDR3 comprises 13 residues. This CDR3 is CASSYGRDYEQYF. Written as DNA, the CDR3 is TGTGCCAGCAGTTACGGCCGGGACTACGAGCAGTACTTC.

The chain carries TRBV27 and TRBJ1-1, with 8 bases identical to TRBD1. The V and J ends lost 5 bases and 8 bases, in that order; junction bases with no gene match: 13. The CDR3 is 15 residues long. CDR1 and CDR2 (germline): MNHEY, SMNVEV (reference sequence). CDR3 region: CASSDSDRASTEAFF. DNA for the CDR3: TGTGCCAGCAGTGACTCGGACAGGGCCTCCACCGAAGCTTTCTTT.

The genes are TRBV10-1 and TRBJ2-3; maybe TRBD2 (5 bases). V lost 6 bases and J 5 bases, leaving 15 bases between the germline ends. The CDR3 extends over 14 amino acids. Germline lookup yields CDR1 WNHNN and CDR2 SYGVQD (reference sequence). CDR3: CASSLEGRVDTQYF. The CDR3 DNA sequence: TGCGCCAGCAGCCTCGAAGGGCGGGTAGATACGCAGTATTTT.

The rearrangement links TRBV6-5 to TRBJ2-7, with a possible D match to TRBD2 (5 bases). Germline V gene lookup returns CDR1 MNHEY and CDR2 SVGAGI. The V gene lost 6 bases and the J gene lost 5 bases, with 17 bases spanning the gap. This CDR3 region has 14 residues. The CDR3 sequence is CASRSTGNHHEQYF. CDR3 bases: TGTGCCAGCAGATCGACCGGGAACCACCACGAGCAGTACTTC.

In DNA, the CDR3 is TGTGCCAGCAGCTATGGGGGTCCAGGGGATTCACCCCTCCACTTT. Protein product: CASSYGGPGDSPLHF. The chain recombines TRBV5-4 with TRBJ1-6; a weak D match, TRBD1 (6 bases). This CDR3 comprises 15 residues. Germline CDR1 and CDR2: SGHNT and YYREEE (reference sequence). V was pared by 3 bases and J by 8 bases, with 15 bases between.

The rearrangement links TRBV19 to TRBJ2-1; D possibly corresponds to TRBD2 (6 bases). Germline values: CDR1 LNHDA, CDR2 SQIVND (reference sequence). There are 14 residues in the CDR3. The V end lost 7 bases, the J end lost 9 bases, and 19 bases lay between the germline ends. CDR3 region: CASTSLGGIAEQFF. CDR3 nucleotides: TGTGCCAGTACCTCGTTGGGCGGGATTGCTGAGCAGTTCTTC.

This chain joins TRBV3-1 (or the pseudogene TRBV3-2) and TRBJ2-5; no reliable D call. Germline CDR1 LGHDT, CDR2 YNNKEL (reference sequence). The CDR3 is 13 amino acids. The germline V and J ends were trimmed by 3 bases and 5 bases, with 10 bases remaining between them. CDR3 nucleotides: TGTGCCAGCAGCCAGTTTAGTTCCGAGACCCAGTACTTC. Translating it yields CASSQFSSETQYF.

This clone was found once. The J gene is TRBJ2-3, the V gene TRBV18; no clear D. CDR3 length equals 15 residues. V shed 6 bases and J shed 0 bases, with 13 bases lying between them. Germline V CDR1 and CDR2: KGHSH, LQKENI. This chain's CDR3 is CASSWALTSTDTQYF. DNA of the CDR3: TGTGCCAGCTCTTGGGCTCTTACTAGCACAGATACGCAGTATTTT. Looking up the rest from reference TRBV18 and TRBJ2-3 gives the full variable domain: NAGVMQNPRHLVRRRGQEARLRCSPMKGHSHVYWYRQLPEEGLKFMVYLQKENIIDESGMPKERFSAEFPKEGPSILRIQQVVRGDSAAYFCASSWALTSTDTQYFGPGTRLTVL.